This T cell receptor beta chain was sequenced during a study of T cells in Graves' hyperthyroidism and ophthalmopathy (dated by TCRdb to between 2018 and 2021). Broadly, across the study: Peripheral blood samples were taken at the time of initial diagnosis, prior to any treatment. Prospective prediction of ophthalmopathy was tested in an independent validation cohort of 18 to 20 hyperthyroidism patients and roughly 16 patients who later progressed to ophthalmopathy. Thyroid tissue and blood T-cell repertoires from over 5 Graves' hyperthyroidism patients were also compared in the study. The roughly 100 discovery patients were randomly divided into training and test sets at a 7:3 ratio. According to the paper, TCR Vbeta CDR3 sequencing was carried out on over 130 peripheral blood samples, which came from approximately 41 ophthalmopathy, fewer than 80 hyperthyroidism and approximately 17 progressor patients. A discovery cohort of about a hundred patients, 43 with Graves' ophthalmopathy and approximately 55 with stable Graves' hyperthyroidism, was used to find distinguishing TCR V-J signatures. Following sampling, methimazole starting at 30 mg daily was given to hyperthyroidism patients, and high-dose intravenous methylprednisolone was given to ophthalmopathy patients. Study-level results and caveats: In cross-validation, a model built on a 13 V-J signature told ophthalmopathy apart from stable hyperthyroidism with less than 90% sensitivity and 81% to 82% specificity, and in testing the same model reached 80%/75%. Sample size was not statistically predetermined, and investigators were not blinded to group allocation. In validation, the model predicted progression to ophthalmopathy a median of approximately 6.6 months before onset, with over 55% sensitivity and about 75% specificity. Blood samples also contained most of the expanded thyroid clonotypes (frequency above 0.001), which suggests that blood repertoires may reflect thyroid immune responses.

Moderately to severely active disease, a Clinical Activity Score of at least 3, a NOSPECS grade of at least 4, and a duration under 3 months were present in ophthalmopathy patients. Patients with uncontrolled infections, other autoimmune diseases, pregnancy or lactation were excluded. Diagnoses were based on clinical symptoms, serum thyroxine and TRAb, thyroid ultrasound and orbital computed tomography. PBMCs were separated from approximately 9.9 ml of fresh peripheral blood using Ficoll-Paque density gradient centrifugation. Trizol reagent was used to extract total RNA, and RNA quality was then checked on an Agilent 2100 Bioanalyzer. Measured from the cysteine to the phenylalanine, the CDR3 is 14 residues long. The entry retains the CDR3 DNA only, 42 bases that are in frame from base 1. Trimmed from V: 5 bases; trimmed from J: 3 bases; junction bases lacking a gene match: 6. The TCR beta CDR3 regions were amplified from RNA transcripts. A first-round RT-PCR of the TCR CDR3 used the HTBI primer set with the Qiagen OneStep RT-PCR kit. The libraries were constructed in a second round of multiplex PCR and then size-selected and purified. Libraries were sequenced paired-end with 100 bp reads on an Illumina HiSeq2000. The published analysis was carried out like this. SOAPnuke was used to process the raw data, with reads discarded if the reads contained adapters or uncalled bases, had a mean Phred below 15, or lacked an exact constant-primer or identifier match. COPE v1.2.5 was used to merge high-quality paired reads, and clonotypes were defined as unique nucleotide sequences. MiTCR v1.1 was used to align the clonotypes against IMGT TRBV, TRBD and TRBJ reference segments. The analysis included only V-J combinations with a frequency above 0.0001, which together covered more than 98% of the repertoires. The TCS score was defined as the ratio of F50 (clonal expansion) to E x V (chaos), calculated using BLOSUM62-based TCRdist between CDR3 peptides within each V-J. Welch's t-statistics and random forest reduced 500 to 650 V-J features to about 13, which were used in a naive Bayes classifier (R e1071). TCRdb handled the public reads itself, with Q25 trimming in fastp and clone calling in MiXCR, and kept productive beta chains. Each entry merges the rows of one CDR3 protein and shows their most common DNA and genes. The V and J calls and clone size come from TCRdb's table, not from the authors' own analysis. Present in this sample are around 520,000 distinct CDR3 sequences, about 24% of which were seen just once. Together, the top ten hold about 10% of the sample.

This clonotype was observed at least ten times. Its antigen remains undetermined. Base-call qualities are not available, and no considerably larger clone is one nucleotide away. The sequencing input was blood. Recombination connected TRBV12-3 or TRBV12-4 to TRBJ2-7; TRBD1 lines up with 8 middle nucleotides. The clonotype originates from a woman in her 30s with Graves' ophthalmopathy. Read as DNA, the sequence is TGTGCCAGCAGTCAAGGACAGGGTTACTACGAGCAGTACTTC. This encodes CASSQGQGYYEQYF.